This paragraph reports one T cell receptor beta chain. The antigen is not known. From germline, CDR1 is GTSNPN and CDR2 SVGIG (reference sequence). V was pared by 1 base and J by 8 bases, with 17 bases between. This CDR3 comprises 14 residues. Some clones are missing from TCRdb's copy, which holds only in-frame ones; the method was immunoSEQ multiplex PCR. The sample comprises around 99,000 clones, approximately 87% of which are singletons, and about 4.6% rests with the top ten. This sample is part of a study of T cell responses to AZD1222 COVID-19 vaccine. General study results and limits: Regions 160-218 and 743-854 held dominance among vaccine-associated CD4 TCRs, which spanned spike. Reportedly, nearly half of unique spike TCRs recognized epitopes outside B.1.351/B.1.1.7 mutations.

This TCR was recovered from an adult who received the AZD1222 COVID-19 vaccine. Here the sequenced sample was peripheral blood, taken 28 days after the second AZD1222 dose. V usage is TRBV30 and J usage is TRBJ1-2; no firm D call. The CDR3 protein is CAWSGFGSQSGYTF. In nucleotides, the CDR3 is TGTGCCTGGAGTGGGTTTGGGAGTCAATCGGGCTACACCTTC.